The source of this T cell receptor beta chain is a study of beta chain features in type 1 diabetes. There are 15 residues in the CDR3. CDR1 KGHSH and CDR2 LQKENI come from the germline V gene. Between the trimmed V and J ends, which lost 3 bases and 8 bases, there was a span of 16 bases. Study-wide points: Naive, central memory and Treg TCRB repertoires seemed to resemble each other more closely in patients than they did in healthy donors. When Type 1 diabetes patients were examined, their TCRB CDR3s proved moderately but significantly shorter in all four CD4+ subsets.

With regard to this clone: Its antigen is unknown.

The isolated RNA, all of it, was reverse transcribed, so expressed TCRB transcripts were what got sequenced. TCRdb's table, derived via immunoSEQ multiplex PCR, lists solely in-frame clones and lacks some. The sample consists of around 310,000 clones, less than 15% of them appearing once. The TCR was taken from a young woman with type 1 diabetes. Sequencing input: naive CD4+ T cells from blood. V usage is TRBV18 and J usage is TRBJ1-4, with D perhaps TRBD1 (5 bases). The CDR3 DNA reads TGTGCCAGCTCACCCCTAGACCCGAAGGGGGAAAAACTGTTTTTT. Amino acid sequence: CASSPLDPKGEKLFF.